This T cell receptor beta chain was retrieved from a study of blood T cells in healthy people across ages (dated by TCRdb to between 2015 and 2016). Context from the whole study: In model experiments, template switching captured roughly one uniquely barcoded TCR beta cDNA molecule for every two T cells. Donors of different ages were randomly distributed across sequencing lanes to avoid experimental bias. The donors were divided into four age groups: young (average approximately 16 years), middle-aged (almost 40), aged (roughly 60) and long-lived (nearly 85). To track age-related changes in TCR beta repertoire diversity, the study relied on deep sequencing normalized with unique cDNA molecular identifiers. Two additional independent replicas of 1 million unique cDNA reads from the same blood draw were analyzed for two donors (one aged 18 to 30 and one aged 80 or older). Here is what the overall study found, with its caveats: The CMV infection status of donors was not known, potentially confounding age-related changes in expanded clonotypes. Estimates of total diversity based on one million sequenced T cells were considered lower bounds and underestimates. Compared with the aged group, the long-lived group had more naive CD4+ T cells, fewer expanded clones and increased TCR diversity, a pattern suggesting age selection. There was a strong correlation between observed TCR beta diversity and the percentage of naive T cells measured by flow cytometry. Bulk unsorted PBMC profiling prevented conclusive comparison of naive and antigen-experienced compartments. As age increased, observed TCR beta diversity per million T cells dropped in a roughly linear way, and a significant reduction was already evident by age roughly 40.

The donors were roughly 39 Caucasian individuals from Russia, aged 6 to 90 years, who were systemically healthy. Each donor gave 8 to 10 milliliters of peripheral blood, drawn into EDTA-treated Vacutainer tubes. Ficoll-Paque density-gradient centrifugation was used to isolate PBMCs, with at least 7 million per sample. Trizol reagent was used to extract total RNA from PBMCs, with at least 6 micrograms per sample. The percentages of naive CD45RAhigh/CD27high T cells were determined by flow cytometry on a PBMC aliquot from every donor. The method was 5' RACE. The sequencer listed for this sample is Illumina HiSeq 2500. A second PCR of 7 to 11 cycles was performed with a sample-barcoded 5' primer and a J-beta primer mix. A template-switch 5' adaptor carrying 12 random nucleotides introduced a unique molecular identifier onto each TCR beta cDNA molecule. Each sample yielded at least 2.5 million CDR3-containing paired-end reads. First-strand cDNA synthesis was performed from all RNA using the Mint cDNA synthesis kit, with priming by a TRBC-specific oligonucleotide. All cDNA was treated with uracil-DNA glycosylase and then went through a first 18-cycle PCR with the universal primers M1SS and BC2_uni_R. The authors processed their data as follows. For normalization, 1 million high-quality reads were randomly selected from each sample, with every read carrying a distinct molecular identifier. Reads with shared molecular identifiers were discarded instead of being binned into consensus sequences. MiTCR, run with a Q25 quality threshold and the strictest error-elimination algorithm, handled CDR3 identification, clonotype clustering and error correction. A nonparametric unseen species model using Euler transformation provided a lower-bound estimate of total TCR beta diversity. TCRdb redid the processing of the public reads, applying fastp at Q25 and MiXCR, and retained in-frame beta chains. Under each unique CDR3 protein, matching rows form one entry showing the most common genes and DNA. The V and J calls and clone size are TCRdb's, not the authors'. For this sample the table gives 600,000 to 650,000 distinct CDR3 sequences, of which roughly 58% were detected only once. The ten top clones hold around 37% of the sample.

V sheds 0 bases and J sheds 3 bases, leaving 16 bases between their ends. The CDR3 contains 17 residues, cysteine and phenylalanine counted. CDR3 DNA only is kept here, 51 bases in frame from base 1. In the germline V gene, CDR1 corresponds to MGHRA and CDR2 to YSYEKL. In the case of this clonotype: There is no known antigen for this receptor. No quality values exist for individual bases; no much larger clone is one base distant.

Recombination joined TRBV4-1 with TRBJ2-3; 8 matching bases give a weak D call of TRBD2. The TCR sequence derives from a man aged 55 to 70 in good health. The sample consisted of blood. The CDR3 here reads CASSQETGGGVTDTQYF. The DNA is TGCGCCAGCAGCCAAGAAACGGGAGGGGGCGTTACAGATACGCAGTATTTT.